This T cell receptor beta chain is from a study of CD8 T cells in Susac syndrome (dated by TCRdb to about 2019). Regarding the complete study: Among the sequenced Susac syndrome patients, more than five had clinically active disease and eight or nine were in clinical remission. Repertoire sequencing was used to test whether CD8+ T cell activation and differentiation in Susac syndrome was antigen driven. At the time of blood withdrawal, Susac syndrome patients were either therapy-naive, taking corticosteroids (with some also receiving IVIg), or on IVIg alone. CD8+ T cell repertoire clonality was compared between more than ten healthy donors, approximately 14 Susac syndrome patients and roughly 15 multiple sclerosis patients.

RNA was extracted with the RNeasy kit and roughly 0.45 to 1 ug was reverse transcribed using random hexamers. TCR beta CDR3 regions were amplified with the immunoSEQ multiplex PCR assay covering 54 Vbeta and 13 Jbeta segments. To correct PCR amplification bias, a synthetic template baseline was used for both primer optimization and computational correction. The authors' analysis ran thus. Only productive sequences were kept, with reads annotated to V, D and J genes according to IMGT and analyzed in immunoSEQ Analyzer. To calculate clonality, Shannon entropy was normalized by log2 of the number of productive unique sequences and then subtracted from one. Public and private clones were assessed among the 100 most prevalent clones of each patient and control. Clones were defined as Susac-specific when absent from the healthy and MS cohorts, from fewer than 1,200 published viral clones and from other ImmuneACCESS disease sequences. The public reads were reanalyzed by TCRdb: fastp trimming at Q25, MiXCR alignment, in-frame beta chains only. Rows matching on CDR3 protein sequence are summarized as one entry with the most common DNA and genes. The V and J calls reflect TCRdb's pipeline rather than the authors' work. The sample profile shows tens of thousands of distinct CDR3 sequences; roughly 94% of them were found once. The leading ten clones occupy roughly 0.5% of the sample.

What the authors observed across the whole study: Susac syndrome CD8+ repertoires showed clonal expansion, highest in CD8+ TEMRA cells and greater in clinically active than remitting patients. The number of individuals in the TCR sequencing and HLA analysis was acknowledged as relatively small. In the total CD8+ and CD8+ TEMRA repertoires, sixteen and five Susac-specific public clones, respectively, were identified.

Regarding this clonotype: This clone's antigen is unknown. Per-base qualities were not stored, and no clone one base away is much larger.

Peripheral blood CD8+ and CD4+ T cells from healthy donors, Susac syndrome patients and multiple sclerosis patients were profiled by high-throughput TCR beta sequencing. Susac syndrome patients met recently defined diagnostic criteria for definite or probable disease. Bulk CD8+ and CD4+ T cells were purified magnetically by negative isolation, whereas CD8+ TEMRA cells were enriched by FACS. Blood was drawn into EDTA tubes, processed within 24 hours, and PBMCs were isolated by density gradient centrifugation. PBMCs intended for TCR sequencing were frozen in liquid nitrogen and were later thawed in a 37 degrees C water bath. The sorted or isolated CD4+, CD8+ and CD8+ TEMRA cells reached a purity of at least 90%. V is clipped by 3 bases and J by 5 bases, and the sequence between their germline boundaries is 10 bases long. From the cysteine up to the phenylalanine, the CDR3 has a length of 13 residues. The only DNA kept is the CDR3, 39 bases in frame from the first base. CDR1 and CDR2, per the germline V gene (reference sequence), are MNHEY and SMNVEV.

This receptor was identified in a human donor with Susac syndrome. The sequenced material came from CD8+ T cells from PBMCs. This receptor chain uses TRBV27 and TRBJ1-2; the D gene identity is not certain. The CDR3 protein: CASSFLGTYGYTF. The base sequence is TGTGCCAGCAGTTTCTTGGGTACTTATGGCTACACCTTC.